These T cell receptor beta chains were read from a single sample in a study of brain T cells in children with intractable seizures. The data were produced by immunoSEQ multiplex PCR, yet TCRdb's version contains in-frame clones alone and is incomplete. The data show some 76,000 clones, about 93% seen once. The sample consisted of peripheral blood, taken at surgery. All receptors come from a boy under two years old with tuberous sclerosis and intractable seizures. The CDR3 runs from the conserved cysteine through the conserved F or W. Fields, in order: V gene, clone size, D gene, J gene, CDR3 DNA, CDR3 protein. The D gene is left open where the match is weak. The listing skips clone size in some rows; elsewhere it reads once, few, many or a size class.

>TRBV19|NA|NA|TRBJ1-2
TGTGCCAGTAGTATCCCACCAGAGAACTATGGCTACACCTTC
CASSIPPENYGYTF
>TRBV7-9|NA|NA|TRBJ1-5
TGTGCCAGCAGCTTAGGACCGAACCAGCCCCAGCATTTT
CASSLGPNQPQHF
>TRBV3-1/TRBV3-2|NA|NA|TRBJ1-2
TGTGCCAGCAGCCAGGGTGGAAGGAATGGCTACACCTTC
CASSQGGRNGYTF
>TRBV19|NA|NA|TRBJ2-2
TGTGCCAGTAGTATAACCGCGGAGTTCGGGGAGCTGTTTTTT
CASSITAEFGELFF
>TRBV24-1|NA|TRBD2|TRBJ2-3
TGTGCCACCAGTTCGTGGGGGGGAGATACGCAGTATTTT
CATSSWGGDTQYF
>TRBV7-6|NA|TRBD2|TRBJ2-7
TGTGCCAGCAGACCATCTGGACTAGCGGGAGTCTACGAGCAGTACTTC
CASRPSGLAGVYEQYF
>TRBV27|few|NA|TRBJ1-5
TGTGCCAGCAGTTTAAGCAGGGCTCAGCCCCAGCATTTT
CASSLSRAQPQHF
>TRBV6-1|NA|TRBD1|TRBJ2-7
TGTGCCAGCAGTGACCCGACAGGGCCTGAGGAGCAGTACTTC
CASSDPTGPEEQYF
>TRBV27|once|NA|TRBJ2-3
TGTGCCAGCTCTCCGGACAGAGACGAAGATACGCAGTATTTT
CASSPDRDEDTQYF
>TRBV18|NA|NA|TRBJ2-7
TGTGCCAGCTCACCGGCTGCGCCCCTTGGCGAGCAGTACTTC
CASSPAAPLGEQYF
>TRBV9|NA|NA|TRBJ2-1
TGTGCCAGCAGCGTCCGTAGAGCGCTCTCCTACAATGAGCAGTTCTTC
CASSVRRALSYNEQFF
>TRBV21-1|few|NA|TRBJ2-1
TGTGCCAGCTGGGAACCCCAGGGGGCGTGGAATGAGCAGTTCTTC
CASWEPQGAWNEQFF